The 7 T cell receptor beta chains below were found in one sample sequenced in a study of identical twins. TCRdb recomputed calls from the 5' RACE reads with MiXCR, one row per CDR3 protein. The repertoire includes 450,000 to 600,000 distinct CDR3 sequences, under 25% of them detected once, and around 0.47% sits in the top ten. This sample also belongs to another study, concerning yellow fever vaccine responses in identical twins.

The source material was CD4+ T cells sorted from blood. These TCRs come from a woman aged 18-30 years in good health.

As DNA, the CDR3 is TGTGCCAGCAGTCCTTCCGGGGTCGTCCCCCTTAACTACGAGCAGTACGTC. Its translation is CASSPSGVVPLNYEQYV. The chain uses TRBV28 and TRBJ2-7; possibly TRBD2 for D (5 bases). The CDR3 has 17 residues. Germline V gene data show CDR1 as MDHEN and CDR2 as SYDVKM. Trimming took 5 bases from V and 3 from J, leaving 23 bases between them.

The chain is built from TRBV9 and TRBJ2-1, with TRBD2 identical over 9 bases. After removal of 0 bases from V and 1 base from J, the junction contained 2 bases not matched to a gene. The CDR3 is made up of 16 amino acids. Germline CDR1 and CDR2: SGDLS and YYNGEE. The CDR3: CASSVVAGVSYNEQFF. The CDR3 coding sequence is TGTGCCAGCAGCGTAGTAGCGGGAGTGTCCTACAATGAGCAGTTCTTC.

The chain couples TRBV6-1 to TRBJ1-6, with a tentative D call TRBD1 (6 bases). Trimming stripped 6 bases from V and 7 bases from J, with 13 bases between. Germline V CDR1 and CDR2: MNHNS, SASEGT. The CDR3 runs 14 residues. The CDR3 DNA sequence: TGTGCCAGCAGCCTAGGACAGAAAAATTCACCCCTCCACTTT. It encodes CASSLGQKNSPLHF.

Ten or more counts support this clonotype. V gene TRBV10-3 combines with J gene TRBJ2-1; 8 bases line up with TRBD2. CDR3 length equals 14 residues. After removal of 10 bases from V and 8 bases from J, the junction contained 13 bases not matched to a gene. Germline assignment: CDR1 ENHRY and CDR2 SYGVKD. The CDR3 loop is CATLEGGGSDEQFF. In DNA form, the CDR3 reads TGTGCCACTCTAGAAGGCGGGGGGAGCGATGAGCAGTTCTTC.

This clonotype was detected a few times. The genes are TRBV7-2 and TRBJ2-7; 11 nucleotides match TRBD2. V lost 2 bases and J lost 7; bases outside the gene matches: 10. Germline V CDR1 and CDR2: SGHTA, FQGNSA. The CDR3 loop spans 16 amino acids. The CDR3 reads CASSLTPFSGRGEQYF. Here the CDR3 DNA reads TGTGCCAGCAGCTTAACCCCCTTTAGCGGGAGGGGAGAGCAGTACTTC.

This clonotype was found a few times. CDR3: CASSSGGGRYEQYF. The CDR3 coding sequence is TGTGCCAGCAGCTCGGGGGGAGGGCGCTACGAGCAGTACTTC. The chain recombines TRBV28 with TRBJ2-7, with 7 bases lining up with TRBD2. The trim removed 6 bases at V and 3 bases at J, leaving 8 bases unmatched. The CDR3 spans 14 residues. In germline, CDR1 is MDHEN, CDR2 SYDVKM. Combining the CDR3 with reference TRBV28 and TRBJ2-7 gives the whole variable domain DVKVTQSSRYLVKRTGEKVFLECVQDMDHENMFWYRQDPGLGLRLIYFSYDVKMKEKGDIPEGYSVSREKKERFSLILESASTNQTSMYLCASSSGGGRYEQYFGPGTRLTVT.

Only a few counts were recorded for this clonotype. J is TRBJ1-2 and V is TRBV5-1; the match to TRBD1 covers 9 bases. The ends lost 0 bases at V and 5 bases at J; junction bases unmatched: 5. The CDR3 has 15 amino acids. Germline V CDR1 and CDR2: SGHRS, YFSETQ. The CDR3 loop reads CASSLGTGAEYGYTF. CDR3 in DNA: TGCGCCAGCAGCTTGGGGACAGGGGCAGAATATGGCTACACCTTC.